Following are 10 T cell receptor beta chains from one sample sequenced in a study of OX40 agonist ivuxolimab in advanced cancers. Repertoires were generated with immunoSEQ multiplex PCR, while TCRdb's copy carries only in-frame clones and drops some. The sample has 50,000 to 65,000 clones; 81% are singletons. This specimen consisted of CD4+ or CD8+ T cells sorted from blood, obtained in a trial of the OX40 agonist ivuxolimab. Source of these receptors: an adult with an advanced solid tumor such as melanoma, head and neck, liver or kidney cancer.

The chain combines TRBV10-2 with TRBJ2-4, with D perhaps matching TRBD2 (7 bases). This CDR3 region has 15 residues. V dropped 4 bases and J dropped 5 bases, with 15 bases sitting between them. The germline V gene encodes CDR1 WSHSY and CDR2 SAAADI. DNA for the CDR3: TGCGCCAGCAGTGTCTTCGGGGGGCAGGAAAACATTCAGTACTTC. Protein product: CASSVFGGQENIQYF.

J is TRBJ1-3 and V is TRBV2; D is uncertain. The V end lost 10 bases, the J end lost 0 bases, and 13 bases lay between the germline ends. The CDR3 length is 14 residues. CDR1 and CDR2 from the germline V gene are SNHLY and FYNNEI. The CDR3 loop is CATATPNSGNTIYF. CDR3 sequence (DNA): TGTGCCACCGCTACTCCGAACTCTGGAAACACCATATATTTT.

This clone was found a few times. The rearrangement uses TRBV7-8 and TRBJ1-2; TRBD1 is a possible D gene (5 bases). Per germline, CDR1 SGHVS and CDR2 FQNEAQ. The CDR3 has 13 amino acids. Trimming stripped 5 bases from V and 8 bases from J, with 15 bases between. The CDR3 here is CASSPEGVRGYTF. The CDR3 coding sequence is TGTGCCAGCAGCCCCGAAGGGGTTCGAGGCTACACCTTC.

V is TRBV5-4 and J is TRBJ1-2; unclear D gene. Germline values: CDR1 SGHNT, CDR2 YYREEE (reference sequence). The CDR3 covers 15 residues. The germline V and J ends were trimmed by 0 bases and 0 bases, with 9 bases remaining between them. The DNA for the CDR3 is TGTGCCAGCAGCTTGGGGTATTCCACTAACTATGGCTACACCTTC. This gives the protein CASSLGYSTNYGYTF.

The genes are TRBV12-5 and TRBJ2-2; D perhaps matches TRBD2 (5 bases). From germline, CDR1 is LGHNT and CDR2 FRNRAP. Trimming removed 1 base from V and 4 bases from J, with 7 bases in between. The CDR3 runs to 14 residues. The CDR3 nucleotides read TGTGCTAGTGGTTTGGCAGGACTCACCGGGGAGCTGTTTTTT. This encodes CASGLAGLTGELFF.

The rearrangement joins TRBV2 to TRBJ1-5; the D is unclear. The V and J ends lost 2 bases and 4 bases respectively, with 15 bases between them. The CDR3 is 16 amino acids. Germline loops: CDR1 SNHLY, CDR2 FYNNEI. DNA for the CDR3: TGTGCCAGCAGTGAAAGAAAAGAACCTCTTAATCAGCCCCAGCATTTT. Its translation: CASSERKEPLNQPQHF.

The chain uses TRBV9 and TRBJ2-7; the D is unclear. V lost 0 bases to trimming and J lost 1 base, with 5 bases between them. The CDR3 is 13 residues long. CDR1 is SGDLS and CDR2 is YYNGEE in the germline V gene. Here the CDR3 DNA reads TGTGCCAGCAGCGTAGACCAATCCTACGAGCAGTACTTC. Its translation: CASSVDQSYEQYF.

About this clone itself: Other nucleotide sequences from this sample produce the same CDR3. This sequence joins TRBV28 and TRBJ1-1; D call uncertain. The germline gives CDR1 MDHEN, CDR2 SYDVKM. This CDR3 has 13 residues. The V and J ends lost 3 bases and 2 bases respectively, with 7 bases between them. In DNA, the CDR3 is TGTGCCAGCAGTTTCCGGGGAAACACTGAAGCTTTCTTT. It is translated as CASSFRGNTEAFF.

The chain links TRBV4-1 to TRBJ1-2; 9 nucleotides line up with TRBD1. V gave up 1 base and J gave up 4 bases; unmatched junction bases: 7. This CDR3 comprises 16 residues. Germline V gene data show CDR1 as MGHRA and CDR2 as YSYEKL. CDR3 protein: CASSQGTDRGFYGYTF. For the CDR3, the DNA is TGCGCCAGCAGCCAAGGGACGGACAGGGGCTTCTATGGCTACACCTTC.

The rearrangement joins TRBV6-1 to TRBJ1-2; tentatively, D is TRBD1 (5 bases). Germline V CDR1 and CDR2: MNHNS, SASEGT. V dropped 0 bases and J dropped 4 bases, with 15 bases sitting between them. CDR3 length: 16 residues. Here the CDR3 DNA reads TGTGCCAGCAGTGAAGCTTGGGGGGAGCCAACCTATGGCTACACCTTC. This codes for CASSEAWGEPTYGYTF.